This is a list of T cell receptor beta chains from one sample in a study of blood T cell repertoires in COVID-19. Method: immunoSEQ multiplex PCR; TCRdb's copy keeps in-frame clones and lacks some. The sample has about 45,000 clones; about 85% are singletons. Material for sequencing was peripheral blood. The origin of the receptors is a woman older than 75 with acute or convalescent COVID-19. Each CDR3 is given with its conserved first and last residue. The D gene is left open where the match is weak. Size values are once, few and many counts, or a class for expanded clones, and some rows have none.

CASSVAGDQDEQFF TGCGCCAGCAGCGTAGCGGGAGATCAAGATGAGCAGTTCTTC TRBV5-1 TRBD2 . TRBJ2-1
CAWRTAGGWVGEQYF TGTGCCTGGAGGACGGCCGGAGGGTGGGTGGGGGAGCAGTACTTC TRBV30 . . TRBJ2-7
CASSRADVYNEQFF TGTGCCAGTAGCCGAGCGGACGTGTACAATGAGCAGTTCTTC TRBV19 . . TRBJ2-1
CASTLEAGGTRELFF TGTGCCAGCACCTTAGAAGCGGGAGGGACGCGGGAGCTGTTTTTT TRBV2 TRBD2 . TRBJ2-2
CASSQDSISTDTQYF TGTGCCAGCAGCCAGGACAGCATCAGCACAGATACGCAGTATTTT TRBV7-9 . . TRBJ2-3
CASSTGQDLMCFF TGTGCCAGCAGTACGGGACAAGACCTAATGTGTTTCTTT TRBV28 . . TRBJ1-1
CASSLPGTVNTEAFF TGTGCCAGCAGCCTTCCCGGGACTGTGAACACTGAAGCTTTCTTT TRBV5-6 . . TRBJ1-1
CAISEETGSDTQYF TGTGCCATCAGTGAGGAGACAGGGTCGGATACGCAGTATTTT TRBV10-3 TRBD1 few TRBJ2-3
CAILRGQVTGELFF TGTGCCATCCTGAGGGGGCAGGTCACCGGGGAGCTGTTTTTT TRBV10-3 TRBD1 . TRBJ2-2
CASSQGLAGLYNEQFF TGTGCCAGCAGCCAAGGACTAGCGGGACTATACAATGAGCAGTTCTTC TRBV28 TRBD2 . TRBJ2-1
CASSLPGQNTEAFF TGTGCCAGCAGTTTACCGGGACAAAACACTGAAGCTTTCTTT TRBV28 . . TRBJ1-1
CASSPSGVNNSPLHF TGTGCCAGCAGCCCTTCCGGGGTCAATAATTCACCCCTCCACTTT TRBV11-2 . . TRBJ1-6
CASSVGQGATGELFF TGTGCCAGCAGCGTAGGGCAGGGGGCCACCGGGGAGCTGTTTTTT TRBV9 TRBD1 . TRBJ2-2
CAWSVQGDTQYF TGTGCCTGGAGTGTACAGGGGGATACGCAGTATTTT TRBV30 TRBD1 . TRBJ2-3
CASSLQLAGAGETQYF TGTGCCAGCAGCTTACAGCTAGCGGGAGCGGGGGAGACCCAGTACTTC TRBV7-7 TRBD2 . TRBJ2-5
CASSLVDTAYEQYF TGTGCCAGCAGCTTAGTCGACACCGCCTACGAGCAGTACTTC TRBV11-2 . . TRBJ2-7
CASSPTTGPGANVLTF TGTGCCAGCAGCCCTACGACAGGACCTGGGGCCAACGTCCTGACTTTC TRBV7-9 . . TRBJ2-6
CASRSGSVGDTQYF TGTGCCAGTAGAAGCGGGAGCGTGGGAGATACGCAGTATTTT TRBV19 TRBD2 . TRBJ2-3
CAWSVKGTGTKLFF TGTGCCTGGAGTGTTAAAGGGACAGGGACAAAACTGTTTTTT TRBV30 TRBD1 few TRBJ1-4
CASSPAQYEQFF TGTGCCAGCAGCCCCGCCCAGTATGAGCAGTTCTTC TRBV12-3/TRBV12-4 . . TRBJ2-1
CASSPPTGSGTSGANVLTF TGTGCCAGCTCACCACCGACTGGGAGCGGGACCTCTGGGGCCAACGTCCTGACTTTC TRBV18 TRBD2 . TRBJ2-6
CATSRLRGNTGELFF TGTGCCACCAGCCGACTGAGAGGGAACACCGGGGAGCTGTTTTTT TRBV24-1 . . TRBJ2-2